This TCR beta chain came from a study of T cell changes during pregnancy in multiple sclerosis. This clone was detected ten times or more. Germline V CDR1 and CDR2: SGDLS, YYNGEE. V shed 5 bases and J shed 3 bases, with 8 bases lying between them. The CDR3 runs to 12 residues. Profiling relied on immunoSEQ multiplex PCR, and the TCRdb table lists in-frame clones only, not all of them. Of 27,000 or so clones listed, 88% were seen once; the top ten hold around 8.1%. The sequences come from CD8+ T cells from peripheral blood mononuclear cells, collected in the second trimester of pregnancy. The V and J genes are TRBV9 and TRBJ1-1; no clear D. This receptor was taken from a female donor with multiple sclerosis, enrolled in a pregnancy study. The CDR3 protein is CASSVSDTEAFF. The CDR3 DNA reads TGTGCCAGCAGTGTTTCGGACACTGAAGCTTTCTTT.